Shown below are 27 T cell receptor beta chains from a single sample sequenced in a study of vaccination effects on CD4 cells after COVID-19. No antigen has been assigned to these receptors. After expansion with viral peptide pools in the ViraFEST assay, antigen-specific CD4+ T cells were sequenced. CD4+ T cells were isolated after less than 12 days of culture. Two-dose vaccination with either BNT162b2 or mRNA-1273 was given to the participants. Repertoires were generated with immunoSEQ multiplex PCR, while TCRdb's copy carries only in-frame clones and drops some. The sample gives about 72,000 clones, 70% to 90% of which show up once; 1.2% is in the top ten. The sequenced sample was CD4+ T cells from PBMCs cultured with HCoV-229E spike peptides, obtained after COVID-19 vaccination. These receptors originate from a human donor who received a COVID-19 vaccine.

This chain uses TRBV3-1 (or the pseudogene TRBV3-2) with TRBJ2-3, with 7 bases fitting TRBD2. The ends lost 5 bases at V and 4 bases at J; junction bases unmatched: 9. Germline loops: CDR1 LGHDT, CDR2 YNNKEL (reference sequence). CDR3 size: 15 residues. This CDR3 reads CASSDVFGGADTQYF. The CDR3 coding sequence is TGTGCCAGCAGCGACGTTTTTGGGGGGGCAGATACGCAGTATTTT.

The chain combines TRBV5-1 with TRBJ1-3; TRBD1 is a possible D gene (6 bases). The CDR3 is 13 residues long. Trimming removed 0 bases from V and 7 bases from J, with 8 bases in between. Germline V gene sequence: CDR1 SGHRS, CDR2 YFSETQ. The CDR3 DNA is TGCGCCAGCAGCTTGGAGGGGGTTAACACCATATATTTT. Translated, it gives CASSLEGVNTIYF.

This chain links TRBV6-6 with TRBJ1-4; 9 bases match TRBD1. V trimming: 5 bases; J trimming: 10 bases; junction bases outside the gene matches: 8. The CDR3 extends over 14 amino acids. Germline CDR1 reads MNHNY; CDR2 reads SVGAGI (reference sequence). CDR3 loop: CASSPGTGSGKLFF. CDR3 DNA sequence: TGTGCCAGCAGTCCCGGGACAGGGAGCGGAAAACTGTTTTTT.

The V call is TRBV5-1, the J call TRBJ1-1, with D hard to call. Germline lookup yields CDR1 SGHRS and CDR2 YFSETQ. This CDR3 is built from 13 residues. V was clipped by 4 bases and J by 0 bases, with 7 bases between them. The CDR3 DNA follows: TGCGCCAGCAGCGCAGACCTGAACACTGAAGCTTTCTTT. Translated: CASSADLNTEAFF.

This chain joins TRBV2 and TRBJ2-5; D is perhaps TRBD2 (6 bases). Germline CDR1 and CDR2: SNHLY and FYNNEI. The V gene lost 4 bases and the J gene lost 0 bases, with 12 bases spanning the gap. CDR3 length: 15 residues. The chain's CDR3 is CASSVEGVNQETQYF. In DNA form, the CDR3 reads TGTGCCAGCAGTGTGGAGGGAGTTAACCAAGAGACCCAGTACTTC.

This clone was observed once. This chain connects TRBV9 to TRBJ1-1; perhaps TRBD1 as D (5 bases). Trimming removed 0 bases at V and 5 bases at J, with 11 bases between. The CDR3 has 14 amino acids. Germline CDR1 is SGDLS and CDR2 is YYNGEE. The DNA for the CDR3 is TGTGCCAGCAGCGTAGGGGGCCTGGGTACTGAAGCTTTCTTT. This sequence encodes CASSVGGLGTEAFF.

J is TRBJ1-5 and V is TRBV19; TRBD1 is a possible D gene (6 bases). In germline, CDR1 is LNHDA, CDR2 SQIVND (reference sequence). V was clipped by 4 bases and J by 2 bases, with 12 bases between them. The CDR3 contains 15 residues. CDR3 DNA: TGTGCCAGTAGTACACAGGGCGGGCGCAATCAGCCCCAGCATTTT. Its translation is CASSTQGGRNQPQHF.

This chain joins TRBV28 and TRBJ1-5; 8 bases match TRBD1. Germline V CDR1 and CDR2: MDHEN, SYDVKM. This CDR3 has 15 residues. J was trimmed by 7 bases and V by 3 bases; bases with no gene match: 8. The CDR3 region is CASSLPGQGGQPQHF. The CDR3 nucleotides read TGTGCCAGCAGTTTGCCCGGACAGGGAGGGCAGCCCCAGCATTTT.

The J gene is TRBJ2-5, the V gene TRBV20-1, with D possibly being TRBD1 or TRBD2 (5 bases each). The CDR3 runs to 13 residues. The germline V gene has CDR1 DFQATT and CDR2 SNEGSKA (reference sequence). V was pared by 3 bases and J by 1 base, with 9 bases between. The DNA for the CDR3 is TGCAGTGCTAGTAGGGGAGTCCAAGAGACCCAGTACTTC. Amino acid sequence: CSASRGVQETQYF.

The genes are TRBV5-8 and TRBJ1-2, with D tentatively TRBD1 (6 bases). The length of the CDR3 is 13 residues. Trimming removed 4 bases at V and 4 bases at J, with 11 bases between. The germline gives CDR1 SGHTS, CDR2 YDEGEE. CDR3 loop: CASSQGQLYGYTF. The CDR3 DNA sequence: TGTGCCAGCAGCCAGGGACAACTCTATGGCTACACCTTC.

This sequence joins TRBV15 and TRBJ2-3; no reliable D call. CDR1 LNHNV and CDR2 YYDKDF come from the germline V gene (reference sequence). The CDR3 consists of 14 residues. The ends were cut back, 7 bases at V and 6 bases at J, with 17 bases in the middle. The CDR3 region is CATTPLGAADTQYF. CDR3 coding DNA: TGTGCCACCACCCCGTTGGGCGCCGCCGATACGCAGTATTTT.

The chain recombines TRBV6-2 or TRBV6-3 with TRBJ1-5; D is unresolved. The CDR3 runs 14 residues. In germline, CDR1 is MNHEY, CDR2 SVGEGT. Trimming pared 0 bases from V and 4 bases from J, leaving 7 bases between. CDR3 amino acids: CASSYSMFNQPQHF. CDR3 coding DNA: TGTGCCAGCAGTTACTCGATGTTTAATCAGCCCCAGCATTTT.

The rearrangement uses TRBV3-1 (or the pseudogene TRBV3-2) and TRBJ1-2; D unresolved. Germline V gives CDR1 LGHDT, CDR2 YNNKEL (reference sequence). The CDR3 runs to 15 residues. Trimming took 3 bases from V and 5 from J, leaving 16 bases between them. The CDR3 spells CASSHQGPVQYGYTF. The CDR3, as DNA: TGTGCCAGCAGCCATCAAGGCCCGGTTCAGTATGGCTACACCTTC.

This chain connects TRBV24-1 to TRBJ2-1; TRBD1 aligns across 8 bases. From germline, CDR1 is KGHDR and CDR2 SFDVKD. The CDR3 runs 15 residues. The V gene end was trimmed by 7 bases and the J gene end by 4 bases; junction bases not matched to a gene: 8. The CDR3 protein is CATRDGTGPYNEQFF. The CDR3 nucleotides read TGTGCCACCAGGGATGGGACAGGCCCTTACAATGAGCAGTTCTTC.

This chain uses TRBV9 with TRBJ2-4, with D perhaps TRBD2 (5 bases). V lost 2 bases to trimming and J lost 16 bases, with 13 bases between them. The CDR3 runs to 11 residues. Germline CDR1 SGDLS, CDR2 YYNGEE. The CDR3 DNA reads as TGTGCCAGCAGCGTCCCGGGATCCGGATACTTC. Translated, it gives CASSVPGSGYF.

This chain joins TRBV5-1 and TRBJ2-2; weak D call: TRBD2 (6 bases). Germline CDR1 and CDR2: SGHRS and YFSETQ. The CDR3 consists of 14 residues. V lost 0 bases and J 3 bases, leaving 6 bases between the germline ends. CDR3: CASSLAGDTGELFF. CDR3 sequence (DNA): TGCGCCAGCAGCTTGGCGGGGGACACCGGGGAGCTGTTTTTT.

This sequence joins TRBV18 and TRBJ2-7, with TRBD1 identical over 9 bases. J was trimmed by 4 bases and V by 3 bases; bases with no gene match: 1. CDR3 length equals 13 residues. Germline V gene data show CDR1 as KGHSH and CDR2 as LQKENI. Written as DNA, the CDR3 is TGTGCCAGCTCACCCGGGACAGGGTACGAGCAGTACGTC. Translated: CASSPGTGYEQYV.

This clone came up a few times. V is TRBV4-1 and J is TRBJ2-6; maybe TRBD1 (5 bases). Trimming pared 11 bases from V and 2 bases from J, leaving 13 bases between. CDR3 length: 14 amino acids. The germline V gene has CDR1 MGHRA and CDR2 YSYEKL. Here the CDR3 reads CAWGAVPGANVLTF. As DNA, the CDR3 is TGCGCCTGGGGCGCGGTACCTGGGGCCAACGTCCTGACTTTC.

A word on this clone: Different DNA sequences within this sample yield the same CDR3. V usage is TRBV24-1 and J usage is TRBJ2-5; TRBD1 agrees at 8 bases. This CDR3 contains 14 residues. Germline CDR1 KGHDR, CDR2 SFDVKD. Unmatched junction bases numbered 3, after V lost 4 bases and J lost 3 bases. The CDR3 bases are TGTGCCACCAGTGACAGGACAGGGAAAGAGACCCAGTACTTC. Its translation is CATSDRTGKETQYF.

This clone was seen a single time. This rearrangement joins TRBV5-1 to TRBJ1-3; 7 nucleotides align to TRBD1. The germline CDR1 and CDR2 sequences are SGHRS and YFSETQ. The CDR3 contains 16 residues. V was clipped by 4 bases and J by 0 bases; unmatched bases: 7. The CDR3 DNA sequence: TGCGCCAGCAGCCCATACGGGACAGTCTCTGGAAACACCATATATTTT. Its protein product is CASSPYGTVSGNTIYF. The whole variable domain, filled in from reference TRBV5-1 and TRBJ1-3, reads KAGVTQTPRYLIKTRGQQVTLSCSPISGHRSVSWYQQTPGQGLQFLFEYFSETQRNKGNFPGRFSGRQFSNSRSEMNVSTLELGDSALYLCASSPYGTVSGNTIYFGEGSWLTVV.

The CDR3: CASSQVTSGGQNIQYF. CDR3 nucleotide sequence: TGTGCCAGCAGCCAAGTTACTAGCGGGGGACAAAACATTCAGTACTTC. The rearrangement uses TRBV4-2 and TRBJ2-4, with TRBD2 identical over 11 bases. CDR1 is LGHNA, CDR2 YNFKEQ, per germline. The ends lost 1 base at V and 5 bases at J; junction bases unmatched: 4. The CDR3 totals 16 residues.

This chain links TRBV4-1 with TRBJ1-2; D not certain. The CDR3 is 15 amino acids. Trimming stripped 0 bases from V and 8 bases from J, with 16 bases between. CDR1 MGHRA and CDR2 YSYEKL come from the germline V gene. The CDR3 loop reads CASSQDGLGVRGYTF. CDR3 nucleotide sequence: TGCGCCAGCAGCCAAGATGGGCTGGGCGTGAGAGGCTACACCTTC.

This clone was detected only once. The chain combines TRBV5-1 with TRBJ2-5; 10 nucleotides agree with TRBD1. V trimming: 5 bases; J trimming: 4 bases; junction bases outside the gene matches: 8. The CDR3 is 15 residues long. CDR1 and CDR2 from the germline V gene are SGHRS and YFSETQ. CDR3 residues: CASRLTGGGIETQYF. The CDR3 DNA sequence: TGCGCCAGCAGATTGACAGGGGGCGGGATAGAGACCCAGTACTTC. Complete variable domain (other parts from reference TRBV5-1 and TRBJ2-5): KAGVTQTPRYLIKTRGQQVTLSCSPISGHRSVSWYQQTPGQGLQFLFEYFSETQRNKGNFPGRFSGRQFSNSRSEMNVSTLELGDSALYLCASRLTGGGIETQYFGPGTRLLVL.

In DNA form, the CDR3 reads TGTGCCAGCAGTTATACATTGTATGAGCAGTTCTTC. As protein: CASSYTLYEQFF. This rearrangement joins TRBV12-3 or TRBV12-4 to TRBJ2-1; no reliable D call. V was trimmed by 4 bases and J by 8 bases, leaving 9 bases between them. CDR3 length: 12 residues.

The CDR3 region is CASSLERISGNTIYF. In DNA, the CDR3 is TGTGCCAGCAGCTTAGAACGGATCTCTGGAAACACCATATATTTT. This sequence joins TRBV7-8 and TRBJ1-3, with D unresolved. The germline gives CDR1 SGHVS, CDR2 FQNEAQ. The CDR3 is 15 amino acids. V was cut by 1 base and J by 0 bases, with 7 bases left in between.

The J gene is TRBJ2-3, the V gene TRBV6-2 or TRBV6-3, with 9 nucleotides matching TRBD1. This CDR3 region has 18 residues. Germline V gene sequence: CDR1 MNHEY, CDR2 SVGEGT. The V segment lost 3 bases and the J segment 0 bases; nucleotides outside the gene matches: 10. CDR3 protein: CASSYLPGTGSSTDTQYF. The CDR3 DNA is TGTGCCAGCAGTTATCTGCCCGGGACAGGGTCGAGCACAGATACGCAGTATTTT.

The V and J genes are TRBV6-4 and TRBJ2-1; maybe TRBD2 (6 bases). The CDR3 has 13 residues. With 9 bases removed from V and 2 bases from J, the gap between germline ends came to 11 bases. The germline gives CDR1 MRHNA, CDR2 SNTAGT. CDR3 bases: TGTGCCAGACTAGCCAAGACCTACAATGAGCAGTTCTTC. This codes for CARLAKTYNEQFF.